A single sample is the source of the 22 T cell receptor beta chains below, sequenced in a study of radiotherapy plus CTLA-4 blockade in lung cancer. TCRdb's table, derived via immunoSEQ multiplex PCR, lists solely in-frame clones and lacks some. The data contain about 50,000 clones, 73% of them singletons. The input for sequencing was peripheral blood, taken from a patient treated with radiotherapy plus ipilimumab. These receptors were obtained from a human donor with non-small cell lung cancer who had a complete response to radiotherapy plus ipilimumab.

This chain joins TRBV7-6 and TRBJ2-1; 12 bases fit TRBD2. V gave up 6 bases and J gave up 8 bases; unmatched junction bases: 5. Germline assignment: CDR1 SGHVS and CDR2 FNYEAQ. The CDR3 covers 14 residues. In DNA, the CDR3 is TGTGCCAGCAGTCTAGCGGGAGGGCTAGATGAGCAGTTCTTC. Its translation: CASSLAGGLDEQFF. The variable domain in full, completed from reference TRBV7-6 and TRBJ2-1, reads GAGVSQSPRYKVTKRGQDVALRCDPISGHVSLYWYRQALGQGPEFLTYFNYEAQQDKSGLPNDRFSAERPEGSISTLTIQRTEQRDSAMYRCASSLAGGLDEQFFGPGTRLTVL.

In this sample, this clone turned up a few times. The V call is TRBV10-1, the J call TRBJ2-5, with D possibly TRBD2 on 6 matching bases. This CDR3 region has 14 residues. CDR1 is WNHNN and CDR2 is SYGVQD in the germline V gene (reference sequence). Trimming took off 4 bases at V and 1 base at J, with 10 bases between the two ends. The CDR3 DNA sequence: TGCGCCAGCAGTGGTGGGGGGACCCAAGAGACCCAGTACTTC. This codes for CASSGGGTQETQYF.

V usage is TRBV27 and J usage is TRBJ1-1; D is unclear. From germline, CDR1 is MNHEY and CDR2 SMNVEV (reference sequence). The length of the CDR3 is 14 residues. V was pared by 3 bases and J by 5 bases, with 13 bases between. The CDR3 DNA reads TGTGCCAGCAGTTTGGCGGGTCGTCAGACTGAAGCTTTCTTT. The encoded protein is CASSLAGRQTEAFF.

This chain's CDR3 is CASTYGQAGYTF. The CDR3 DNA reads TGTGCCAGCACTTATGGACAGGCCGGCTACACCTTC. This rearrangement joins TRBV2 to TRBJ1-2; 7 positions match TRBD1. The V segment lost 7 bases and the J segment 8 bases; nucleotides outside the gene matches: 7. The CDR3 runs 12 residues. The germline V gene encodes CDR1 SNHLY and CDR2 FYNNEI.

This sequence joins TRBV18 and TRBJ1-5; D unclear. V was pared by 4 bases and J by 6 bases, with 22 bases between. Per the germline V gene, CDR1 is KGHSH and CDR2 is LQKENI. The CDR3 totals 17 residues. CDR3 sequence reads: CASSQQYGGFLVQPQHF. CDR3 bases: TGTGCCAGCTCACAACAGTACGGTGGGTTTTTGGTTCAGCCCCAGCATTTT.

The J gene is TRBJ2-1, the V gene TRBV5-1, with D uncertain. The V gene's germline CDR1 is SGHRS and CDR2 YFSETQ. V lost 4 bases and J lost 5, with 4 bases in between. The CDR3 has 11 amino acids. CDR3 amino acids: CASSPDNEQFF. The CDR3 DNA follows: TGCGCCAGCAGCCCGGACAATGAGCAGTTCTTC.

This clone came up a few times. The V gene is TRBV6-1, the J gene TRBJ1-2; weak D call: TRBD1 (6 bases). V lost 6 bases and J 8 bases, leaving 16 bases between the germline ends. Germline values: CDR1 MNHNS, CDR2 SASEGT. There are 13 residues in the CDR3. The CDR3 DNA sequence: TGTGCCAGCAGCCCCGGACAGAGGCGAGGCTACACCTTC. This gives the protein CASSPGQRRGYTF.

The chain couples TRBV7-8 to TRBJ1-3; D remains ambiguous. There are 13 residues in the CDR3. Trimming removed 4 bases from V and 4 bases from J, with 8 bases in between. CDR1 and CDR2 from the germline V gene are SGHVS and FQNEAQ. The DNA of the CDR3 is TGTGCCAGCAGCTCCATGCGAGGAAACACCATATATTTT. It encodes CASSSMRGNTIYF.

The chain combines TRBV18 with TRBJ1-1; D uncertain. Germline V lookup: CDR1 KGHSH, CDR2 LQKENI. V was shortened by 0 bases and J by 0 bases, with 11 bases between the two germline ends. This CDR3 spans 16 amino acids. CDR3 sequence: CASSPPGSSMNTEAFF. For the CDR3, the DNA is TGTGCCAGCTCACCACCGGGCAGTTCTATGAACACTGAAGCTTTCTTT.

The CDR3 protein is CASSHSGRAFNEQFF. The CDR3, as DNA: TGTGCCAGCAGCCATAGCGGGAGGGCCTTCAATGAGCAGTTCTTC. V is TRBV7-9 and J is TRBJ2-1; 11 bases line up with TRBD2. There are 15 residues in the CDR3. Germline values: CDR1 SEHNR, CDR2 FQNEAQ (reference sequence). Losses at the gene ends were 5 bases for V and 6 bases for J; bases not matched to a gene: 6.

This chain joins TRBV18 and TRBJ1-1, with D hard to call. The germline V gene has CDR1 KGHSH and CDR2 LQKENI. Trimming stripped 0 bases from V and 4 bases from J, with 9 bases between. This CDR3 region has 14 residues. The CDR3, as DNA: TGTGCCAGCTCACCACCCTCGATCGGCACTGAAGCTTTCTTT. It specifies CASSPPSIGTEAFF.

This chain links TRBV6-1 with TRBJ1-1, with 8 bases matching TRBD1. The CDR3 sequence is 13 residues long. In germline, CDR1 is MNHNS, CDR2 SASEGT. With 6 bases clipped from V and 4 bases from J, the junction kept 4 bases outside the gene matches. The CDR3 protein is CASRLTGVTEAFF. CDR3 coding DNA: TGTGCCAGCAGACTGACAGGGGTCACTGAAGCTTTCTTT.

The chain has TRBV5-6 and TRBJ2-5; the match to TRBD1 covers 9 bases. The CDR3 is 14 amino acids. Trimming at V came to 2 bases and at J to 5 bases, leaving 4 bases not matched to a gene. From germline, CDR1 is SGHDT and CDR2 YYEEEE. CDR3: CASSFTGTGETQYF. Here the CDR3 DNA reads TGTGCCAGCAGCTTTACCGGGACAGGGGAGACCCAGTACTTC.

The V call is TRBV2, the J call TRBJ1-2, with D possibly matching TRBD1 (5 bases). The CDR3 sequence is 14 residues long. V dropped 6 bases and J dropped 5 bases, with 16 bases sitting between them. Germline values: CDR1 SNHLY, CDR2 FYNNEI. For the CDR3, the DNA is TGTGCCAGCAGGGAAATTGTGGGGGGGTATGGCTACACCTTC. Translation gives CASREIVGGYGYTF.

This chain uses TRBV6-1 with TRBJ1-4, with 9 bases matching TRBD1. The CDR3 has 15 residues. J was trimmed by 3 bases and V by 6 bases; bases with no gene match: 5. Germline V lookup: CDR1 MNHNS, CDR2 SASEGT. The CDR3 is CASRGTGTPNEKLFF. CDR3 DNA: TGTGCCAGCAGAGGGACAGGGACTCCTAATGAAAAACTGTTTTTT.

This rearrangement joins TRBV5-1 to TRBJ2-3, with a possible D match to TRBD1 (5 bases). From germline, CDR1 is SGHRS and CDR2 YFSETQ. The CDR3 extends over 15 amino acids. Trimming removed 4 bases from V and 2 bases from J, with 14 bases in between. The CDR3 is CASSQFQGHTDTQYF. The CDR3 DNA reads TGCGCCAGCAGCCAATTTCAGGGTCACACAGATACGCAGTATTTT.

The genes are TRBV6-5 and TRBJ1-4, with D uncertain. Per germline, CDR1 MNHEY and CDR2 SVGAGI. Trimming cost V 2 bases and J 4 bases, with 14 bases left between them. CDR3 size: 16 residues. Written as DNA, the CDR3 is TGTGCCAGCAGTTACAAACATGCGGTGCTTAATGAAAAACTGTTTTTT. Amino acids: CASSYKHAVLNEKLFF.

V usage is TRBV7-2 and J usage is TRBJ1-3, with D hard to call. This CDR3 region has 14 residues. V was cut by 0 bases and J by 8 bases, with 11 bases left in between. The V gene's germline CDR1 is SGHTA and CDR2 FQGNSA. DNA of the CDR3: TGTGCCAGCAGCTTAGCGCACGGTAAACACACCATATATTTT. Residues: CASSLAHGKHTIYF.

The chain recombines TRBV14 with TRBJ1-1, with 9 bases fitting TRBD1. The germline V gene encodes CDR1 SGHDN and CDR2 FVKESK. The CDR3 totals 15 residues. V was pared by 4 bases and J by 0 bases, with 3 bases of the junction left unmatched. CDR3 in DNA: TGTGCCAGCAGCCTCGGGACAGGGTTGAACACTGAAGCTTTCTTT. Its translation is CASSLGTGLNTEAFF.

This sequence joins TRBV6-1 and TRBJ1-5; 9 bases fit TRBD1. The CDR3 extends over 13 amino acids. CDR1 is MNHNS and CDR2 is SASEGT in the germline V gene. V was pared by 9 bases and J by 6 bases, with 6 bases of the junction left unmatched. CDR3 coding DNA: TGTGCCAGTCGAACAGGGGGCTTTCAGCCCCAGCATTTT. This encodes CASRTGGFQPQHF.

This CDR3 reads CASSPPPRTGISYEQYF. The CDR3, as DNA: TGTGCCAGCAGCCCCCCCCCGCGGACAGGAATATCCTACGAGCAGTACTTC. The J gene is TRBJ2-7, the V gene TRBV7-2, with TRBD1 identical over 7 bases. The germline CDR1 and CDR2 sequences are SGHTA and FQGNSA. Germline trimming cut 5 bases from V and 1 base from J; bases unmatched to any gene: 14. This CDR3 contains 17 residues.

This clone was observed once. The chain uses TRBV6-1 and TRBJ2-1; D perhaps matches TRBD1 (6 bases). Per the germline V gene, CDR1 is MNHNS and CDR2 is SASEGT. The CDR3 consists of 13 residues. V lost 8 bases, J lost 12 bases, and 20 bases lay in between. CDR3 sequence: CASFHLQGSGQFF. For the CDR3, the DNA is TGTGCCAGCTTCCACTTACAGGGTTCTGGGCAGTTCTTC.